One and the same sample provided the 23 T cell receptor beta chains below, sequenced in a study of T cell responses to AZD1222 COVID-19 vaccine. TCRdb keeps only in-frame clones here, not all; method: immunoSEQ multiplex PCR. The table has approximately 100,000 clones, about 87% seen once. The source material was peripheral blood, sampled on day 0 of AZD1222 vaccination. The source of these receptors is an adult in good health.

The chain couples TRBV4-2 to TRBJ2-5; possibly TRBD2 for D (6 bases). CDR1 and CDR2 (germline): LGHNA, YNFKEQ. The CDR3 is 16 amino acids. V was cut by 2 bases and J by 5 bases, with 18 bases left in between. This CDR3 reads CASSQLDGSTTETQYF. Here the CDR3 DNA reads TGTGCCAGCAGCCAATTGGACGGGAGCACGACGGAGACCCAGTACTTC.

This clone was observed a single time. The rearrangement links TRBV30 to TRBJ1-1, with 7 bases fitting TRBD1. This CDR3 spans 14 amino acids. Germline V gene sequence: CDR1 GTSNPN, CDR2 SVGIG (reference sequence). Trimming removed 3 bases from V and 10 bases from J; junction bases left unmatched: 14. This chain's CDR3 is CAWSLKGGGIRAFF. The CDR3 DNA sequence: TGTGCCTGGAGCTTGAAGGGAGGGGGCATAAGAGCTTTCTTT.

CDR3 bases: TGTGCCAGCAGCCCGGACAGACGCACCGGGGAGCTGTTTTTT. Its translation: CASSPDRRTGELFF. This chain links TRBV7-3 with TRBJ2-2; TRBD1 is a possible D gene (6 bases). Germline V CDR1 and CDR2: SGHTA, FQGTGA. The V gene lost 5 bases and the J gene lost 4 bases, with 11 bases spanning the gap. The CDR3 is 14 amino acids.

This clone was recorded a few times. Other DNA sequences within the sample encode an identical CDR3. This chain joins TRBV7-3 and TRBJ2-5, with no clear D. Germline V gene lookup returns CDR1 SGHTA and CDR2 FQGTGA. The CDR3 has 13 amino acids. With 2 bases removed from V and 5 bases from J, the gap between germline ends came to 9 bases. CDR3 region: CASSLSLGETQYF. DNA for the CDR3: TGTGCCAGCAGCTTATCCTTGGGGGAGACCCAGTACTTC.

This clone was recorded only once. This sequence joins TRBV3-1 (or the pseudogene TRBV3-2) and TRBJ2-1; a possible D gene is TRBD2 (6 bases). Germline V gene sequence: CDR1 LGHDT, CDR2 YNNKEL (reference sequence). This CDR3 spans 13 amino acids. V was clipped by 5 bases and J by 7 bases, with 12 bases between them. CDR3 in amino acids: CASSSLGGNEQFF. The CDR3 bases are TGTGCCAGCAGCTCCCTAGGAGGGAATGAGCAGTTCTTC.

This chain connects TRBV28 to TRBJ1-5; TRBD1 agrees at 7 bases. Germline CDR1 reads MDHEN; CDR2 reads SYDVKM. The CDR3 covers 13 residues. The CDR3: CALSNRGNQPQHF. The CDR3 nucleotides are TGTGCGCTGTCCAACAGGGGAAATCAGCCCCAGCATTTT.

The chain employs TRBV12-3 or TRBV12-4 and TRBJ1-6; D is ambiguous. The CDR3 sequence is 12 residues long. Trimming removed 3 bases at V and 5 bases at J, with 2 bases between. For the CDR3, the DNA is TGTGCCAGCAGTTTGAATAATTCACCCCTCCACTTT. It encodes CASSLNNSPLHF.

The chain couples TRBV12-3 or TRBV12-4 to TRBJ1-6, with D hard to call. The V and J ends lost 5 bases and 7 bases respectively, with 9 bases between them. The CDR3 contains 13 residues. The CDR3 protein is CASSREANSPLHF. The CDR3 DNA reads as TGTGCCAGCAGTAGGGAAGCAAATTCACCCCTCCACTTT.

The rearrangement joins TRBV12-3 or TRBV12-4 to TRBJ2-7; TRBD1 aligns across 11 bases. J lost 7 bases, V lost 6 bases, and 5 bases had no gene match. The CDR3 is 13 amino acids. CDR3: CASSGTGGREQYF. CDR3 in DNA: TGTGCCAGCAGCGGGACAGGGGGGCGGGAGCAGTACTTC.

Remarks on this clone: At one boundary the junction diverges from the germline segment, which might be a read error. The chain joins TRBV7-7 to TRBJ2-2; 7 bases match TRBD1. CDR1 and CDR2 (germline): SSHAT, FNYEAQ (reference sequence). There are 15 residues in the CDR3. Written as DNA, the CDR3 is TGTGCTAGCAGCTCATCGACAGGGTCAGGCGGGGAGCTGTTTTTT. Translation: CASSSSTGSGGELFF.

This sequence joins TRBV19 and TRBJ2-5; D ambiguous. Germline assignment: CDR1 LNHDA and CDR2 SQIVND (reference sequence). CDR3 length equals 13 residues. V lost 3 bases, J lost 3 bases, and 8 bases lay in between. As DNA, the CDR3 is TGTGCCAGTAGTATCGCTCGAGAAGAGACCCAGTACTTC. Translating gives CASSIAREETQYF.

This clone was observed a handful of times. The CDR3 here is CASSSSGWLAGGNSYNEQFF. The DNA for the CDR3 is TGTGCCAGCAGCTCAAGTGGTTGGCTAGCGGGAGGCAACTCCTACAATGAGCAGTTCTTC. This rearrangement joins TRBV7-8 to TRBJ2-1; 11 bases are shared with TRBD2. This CDR3 is 20 amino acids long. With V trimmed by 4 bases and J by 0 bases, 14 bases remained unmatched. Germline CDR1 and CDR2: SGHVS and FQNEAQ.

This chain joins TRBV24-1 and TRBJ2-2, with D perhaps TRBD1 or TRBD2 (5 bases each). The germline V gene encodes CDR1 KGHDR and CDR2 SFDVKD. The CDR3 totals 14 residues. Trimming shortened V by 5 bases and J by 5 bases, and 11 bases separated the two germline ends. CDR3 residues: CATSVTGLTGELFF. The CDR3 DNA follows: TGTGCCACCAGTGTTACGGGGCTTACCGGGGAGCTGTTTTTT.

V gene TRBV3-1 (or the pseudogene TRBV3-2) combines with J gene TRBJ2-5; 8 nucleotides align to TRBD2. V was pared by 0 bases and J by 5 bases, with 11 bases of the junction left unmatched. The germline V gene encodes CDR1 LGHDT and CDR2 YNNKEL (reference sequence). The CDR3 is made up of 17 amino acids. CDR3 nucleotide sequence: TGTGCCAGCAGCCAAGACCTAACTAGCGGTAGGGGGGAGACCCAGTACTTC. Translated, it gives CASSQDLTSGRGETQYF.

The chain joins TRBV28 to TRBJ2-3; a possible D gene is TRBD2 (7 bases). Germline values: CDR1 MDHEN, CDR2 SYDVKM. The CDR3 loop spans 17 amino acids. The V and J ends lost 3 bases and 10 bases respectively, with 26 bases between them. The CDR3 nucleotides are TGTGCCAGCAGTTTCAAGCGGGACATTTTGAGGGTTCGGGCGCAGTATTTT. Translated, it gives CASSFKRDILRVRAQYF.

This clone was counted once. At one end the junction does not follow the germline gene, possibly because of a read error. The V and J genes are TRBV9 and TRBJ2-2; D tentatively fits TRBD1 or TRBD2 (5 bases each). This CDR3 is 15 amino acids long. Germline V lookup: CDR1 SGDLS, CDR2 YYNGEE. The CDR3, as DNA: TGTGCCAGCGGCGTTATATCCGGGGCCACCGGGGAGCTGTTTTTT. Translated, it gives CASGVISGATGELFF.

This chain links TRBV4-1 with TRBJ2-5, with TRBD1 as a possible D gene (6 bases). CDR3 size: 15 residues. Trimming took off 1 base at V and 2 bases at J, with 11 bases between the two ends. Germline values: CDR1 MGHRA, CDR2 YSYEKL. CDR3 DNA: TGCGCCAGCAGCCAAGGGACAGTAGCTCAAGAGACCCAGTACTTC. Amino acids: CASSQGTVAQETQYF.

V gene TRBV27 combines with J gene TRBJ1-1; D is ambiguous. Per the germline V gene, CDR1 is MNHEY and CDR2 is SMNVEV (reference sequence). This CDR3 comprises 13 residues. Deletions cut 3 bases from V and 1 base from J, with 6 bases between. CDR3 in DNA: TGTGCCAGCAGTTTGGGCAGGAACACTGAAGCTTTCTTT. It yields the protein CASSLGRNTEAFF.

CDR3 in DNA: TGTGCCAGCAGTTCTCACACCGGGGGGACTAGGAAAGATACGCAGTATTTT. This encodes CASSSHTGGTRKDTQYF. This chain connects TRBV28 to TRBJ2-3; 8 bases agree with TRBD2. The CDR3 contains 17 residues. Germline CDR1 MDHEN, CDR2 SYDVKM. The V gene end was trimmed by 4 bases and the J gene end by 5 bases; junction bases not matched to a gene: 14.

The CDR3, as DNA: TGTGCCAGCAGCTTGGGGAGGGGGTGGAGTACGCAGTATTTT. It is translated as CASSLGRGWSTQYF. The chain links TRBV5-6 to TRBJ2-3, with D perhaps TRBD1 or TRBD2 (6 bases each). CDR1 is SGHDT, CDR2 YYEEEE, per germline. The CDR3 runs to 14 residues. Trimming pared 0 bases from V and 8 bases from J, leaving 13 bases between.

J is TRBJ1-6 and V is TRBV10-3; 7 bases align to TRBD1. The CDR3 consists of 14 residues. V dropped 3 bases and J dropped 13; count of bases not matched to a gene: 9. The germline V gene encodes CDR1 ENHRY and CDR2 SYGVKD. CDR3: CAISEGTATIPLHF. The CDR3, as DNA: TGTGCCATCAGTGAAGGGACAGCCACCATTCCCCTCCACTTT.

J is TRBJ1-1 and V is TRBV10-3; D is undetermined. The CDR3 loop spans 12 amino acids. In germline, CDR1 is ENHRY, CDR2 SYGVKD. The ends were cut back, 2 bases at V and 1 base at J, with 2 bases in the middle. The CDR3 DNA reads as TGTGCCATCAGTGAGAGGAACACTGAAGCTTTCTTT. Protein: CAISERNTEAFF.

The rearrangement uses TRBV3-1 (or the pseudogene TRBV3-2) and TRBJ2-5, with TRBD2 matching over 13 bases. Germline CDR1 and CDR2: LGHDT and YNNKEL (reference sequence). With 6 bases clipped from V and 9 bases from J, the junction kept 10 bases outside the gene matches. The CDR3 is 15 residues long. The CDR3 region has the DNA TGTGCCAGCAGTCCCGGACTAGCGGGGGATAAACCCCAGTACTTC. This gives the protein CASSPGLAGDKPQYF.